This TCR beta chain was found in a study of beta chain features in type 1 diabetes. Germline lookup yields CDR1 LGHNA and CDR2 YSLEER. CDR3 length: 14 residues. V lost 0 bases, J lost 6 bases, and 8 bases lay in between. Broader study findings: The naive, central memory and Treg TCRB repertoires of patients appeared to be more similar to one another than those of healthy donors.

Of the isolated RNA, all was reverse transcribed, and so the sequenced material was expressed TCRB transcripts. The repertoire was sequenced with immunoSEQ multiplex PCR; TCRdb's copy has only in-frame clones and lacks some. The sample consists of roughly 140,000 clones, around 10% of them appearing once. Concerning this clone: Its target is not known.

Sequenced sample: central memory CD4+ T cells from blood. This sequence joins TRBV4-3 and TRBJ2-2; no firm D call. This receptor was identified in a man between 18 and 29 years old in good health. CDR3 region: CASSQDRSPGELFF. CDR3 coding DNA: TGCGCCAGCAGCCAAGATCGAAGCCCCGGGGAGCTGTTTTTT.